This paragraph reports one TCR beta chain. Its antigen remains unidentified. A far larger clone is a single base away, which makes a read error likely. The sample holds other DNA sequences that translate to the same CDR3. The data belong to a study of shared clonotypes between healthy human individuals. Overall study: The donor group consisted of two women and a few men, aged 18 to 49.

All of the donors resided in Nashville, Tennessee, and each was a Caucasian adult. Generated by immunoSEQ multiplex PCR, the TCRdb table keeps only in-frame clones and is missing some. This sample has about a million clones, with under 80% found just once. Study-wide findings and caveats: Although depth was large, rarefaction showed that sequencing of the sorted subsets was incomplete. Few donors restricted represented genetic and exposure-history diversity.

This receptor was obtained from a man aged 18 to 29 in good health. The sample taken for sequencing was memory CD4+ T cells sorted from blood. Specified subset: CD45RA-negative fraction.

As DNA, the CDR3 is TGTGCCAGCAGTAACATGGGCCCCTACGAGCAGTACTTC. It specifies CASSNMGPYEQYF. The chain is built from TRBV7-2 and TRBJ2-7; D gene ambiguous. Trimming took off 6 bases at V and 2 bases at J, with 11 bases between the two ends. Germline assignment: CDR1 SGHTA and CDR2 FQGNSA. The CDR3 runs to 13 residues.